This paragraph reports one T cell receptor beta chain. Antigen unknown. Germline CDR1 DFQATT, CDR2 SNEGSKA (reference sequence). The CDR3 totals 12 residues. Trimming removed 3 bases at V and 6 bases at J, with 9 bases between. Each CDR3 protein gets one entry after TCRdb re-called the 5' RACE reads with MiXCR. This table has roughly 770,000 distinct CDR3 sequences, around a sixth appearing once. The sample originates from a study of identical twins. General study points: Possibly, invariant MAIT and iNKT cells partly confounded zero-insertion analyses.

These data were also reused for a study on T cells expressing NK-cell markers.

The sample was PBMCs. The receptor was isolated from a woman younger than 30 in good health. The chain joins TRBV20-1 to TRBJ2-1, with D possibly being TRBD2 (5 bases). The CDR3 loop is CSASLASNEQFF. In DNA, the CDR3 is TGCAGTGCTAGTCTAGCCAGCAATGAGCAGTTCTTC.